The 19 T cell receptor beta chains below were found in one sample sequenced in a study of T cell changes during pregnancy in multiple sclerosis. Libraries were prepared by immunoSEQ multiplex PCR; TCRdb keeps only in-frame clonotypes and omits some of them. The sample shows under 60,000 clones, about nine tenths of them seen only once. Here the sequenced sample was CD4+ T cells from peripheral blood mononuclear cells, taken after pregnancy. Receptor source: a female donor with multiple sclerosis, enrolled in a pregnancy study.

CDR3 region: CASSLNFLTATNEKLFF. The CDR3 DNA reads as TGTGCCAGCAGTTTAAACTTCCTCACAGCAACTAATGAAAAACTGTTTTTT. The genes are TRBV27 and TRBJ1-4; D call uncertain. This CDR3 comprises 17 residues. The V and J ends lost 2 bases and 0 bases respectively, with 13 bases between them. Germline CDR1 MNHEY, CDR2 SMNVEV (reference sequence).

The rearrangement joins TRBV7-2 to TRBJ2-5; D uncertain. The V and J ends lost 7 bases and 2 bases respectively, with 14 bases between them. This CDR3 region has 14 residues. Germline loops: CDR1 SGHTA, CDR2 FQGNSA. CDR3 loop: CASTPDWAQETQYF. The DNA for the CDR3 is TGTGCCAGCACCCCGGATTGGGCTCAAGAGACCCAGTACTTC.

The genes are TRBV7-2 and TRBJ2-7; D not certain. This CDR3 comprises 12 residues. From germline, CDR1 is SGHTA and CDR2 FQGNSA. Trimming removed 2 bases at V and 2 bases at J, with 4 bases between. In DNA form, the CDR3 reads TGTGCCAGCAGCTTAAAGCCCTACGAGCAGTACTTC. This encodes CASSLKPYEQYF.

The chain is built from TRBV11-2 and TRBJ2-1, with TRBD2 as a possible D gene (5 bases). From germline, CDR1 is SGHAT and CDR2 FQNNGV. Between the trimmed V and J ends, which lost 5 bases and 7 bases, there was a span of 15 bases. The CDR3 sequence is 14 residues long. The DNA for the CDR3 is TGTGCCAGCAGCCCCGGGATAGCTTGGAATGAGCAGTTCTTC. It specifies CASSPGIAWNEQFF.

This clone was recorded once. CDR3 bases: TGTGCCAGCAGCTCTCGTAGCAATCAGCCCCAGCATTTT. This translates into CASSSRSNQPQHF. The chain has TRBV7-2 and TRBJ1-5; D is undetermined. Per the germline V gene, CDR1 is SGHTA and CDR2 is FQGNSA. V lost 4 bases to trimming and J lost 0 bases, with 4 bases between them. The CDR3 covers 13 residues.

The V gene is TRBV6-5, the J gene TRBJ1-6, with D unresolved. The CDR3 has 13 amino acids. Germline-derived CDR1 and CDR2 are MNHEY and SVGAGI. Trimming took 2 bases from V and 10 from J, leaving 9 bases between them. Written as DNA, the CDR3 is TGTGCCAGCAGTTACGAAAAGAGGTCACCCCTCCACTTT. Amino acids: CASSYEKRSPLHF.

The CDR3 loop reads CASSRDINEQFF. The CDR3 DNA is TGTGCCAGCAGCCGCGACATCAATGAGCAGTTCTTC. The genes are TRBV11-1 and TRBJ2-1; D gene unclear. Germline lookup yields CDR1 SGHAT and CDR2 FQDESV (reference sequence). The CDR3 is 12 residues long. V lost 5 bases to trimming and J lost 6 bases, with 8 bases between them.

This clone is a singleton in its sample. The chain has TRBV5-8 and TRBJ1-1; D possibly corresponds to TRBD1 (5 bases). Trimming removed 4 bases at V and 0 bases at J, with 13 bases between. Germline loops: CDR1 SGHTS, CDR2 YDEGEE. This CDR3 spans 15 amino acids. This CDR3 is CASSAGRFLNTEAFF. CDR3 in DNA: TGTGCCAGCAGCGCGGGACGCTTCCTGAACACTGAAGCTTTCTTT.

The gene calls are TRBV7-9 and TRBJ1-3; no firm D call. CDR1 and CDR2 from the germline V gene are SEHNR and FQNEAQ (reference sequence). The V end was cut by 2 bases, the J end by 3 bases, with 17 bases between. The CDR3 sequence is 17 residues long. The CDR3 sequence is CASSLFSFRNFGNTIYF. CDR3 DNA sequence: TGTGCCAGCAGCTTATTCTCATTCCGAAACTTTGGAAACACCATATATTTT.

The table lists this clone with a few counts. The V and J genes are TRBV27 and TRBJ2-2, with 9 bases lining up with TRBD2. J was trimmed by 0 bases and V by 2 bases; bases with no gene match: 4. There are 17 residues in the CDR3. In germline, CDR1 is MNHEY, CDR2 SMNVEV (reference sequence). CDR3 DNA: TGTGCCAGCAGTTTAGTCTCTAGCGGGACGAACACCGGGGAGCTGTTTTTT. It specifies CASSLVSSGTNTGELFF.

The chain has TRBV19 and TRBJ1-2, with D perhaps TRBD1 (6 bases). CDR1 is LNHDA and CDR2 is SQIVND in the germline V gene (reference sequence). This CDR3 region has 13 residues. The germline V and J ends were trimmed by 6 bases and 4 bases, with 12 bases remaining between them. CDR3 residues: CASRDSTIYGYTF. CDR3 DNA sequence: TGTGCCAGTAGGGACAGTACCATCTATGGCTACACCTTC.

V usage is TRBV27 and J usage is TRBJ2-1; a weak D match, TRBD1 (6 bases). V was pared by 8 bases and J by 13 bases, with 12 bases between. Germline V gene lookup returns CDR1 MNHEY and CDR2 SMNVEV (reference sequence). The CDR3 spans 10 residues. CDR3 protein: CASGTTIQFF. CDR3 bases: TGTGCCAGCGGGACAACGATTCAGTTCTTC.

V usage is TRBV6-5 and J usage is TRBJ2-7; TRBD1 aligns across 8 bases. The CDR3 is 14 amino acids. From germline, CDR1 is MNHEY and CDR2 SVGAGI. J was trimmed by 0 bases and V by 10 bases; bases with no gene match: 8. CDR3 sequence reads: CATKRTGSSYEQYF. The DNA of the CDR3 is TGTGCCACTAAAAGGACAGGGAGCTCCTACGAGCAGTACTTC.

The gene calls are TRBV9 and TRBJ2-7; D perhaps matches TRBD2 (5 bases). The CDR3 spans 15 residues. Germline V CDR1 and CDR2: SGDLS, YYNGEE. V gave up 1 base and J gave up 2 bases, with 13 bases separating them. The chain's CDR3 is CASSVQSGTTYEQYF. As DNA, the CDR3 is TGTGCCAGCAGCGTACAAAGCGGAACCACCTACGAGCAGTACTTC.

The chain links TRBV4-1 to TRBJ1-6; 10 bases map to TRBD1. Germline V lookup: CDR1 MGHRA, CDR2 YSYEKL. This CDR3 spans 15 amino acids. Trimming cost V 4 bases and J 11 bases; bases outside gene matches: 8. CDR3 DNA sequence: TGCGCCAGCAGCCCAGGGGACAGGGGTCCTCCACCCCTCCACTTT. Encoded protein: CASSPGDRGPPPLHF.

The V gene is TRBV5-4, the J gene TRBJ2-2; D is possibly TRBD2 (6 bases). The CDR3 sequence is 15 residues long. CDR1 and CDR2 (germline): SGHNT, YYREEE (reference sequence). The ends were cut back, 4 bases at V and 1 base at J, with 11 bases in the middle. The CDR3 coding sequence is TGTGCCAGCAGCAAGGGTAGCGGGAACACCGGGGAGCTGTTTTTT. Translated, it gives CASSKGSGNTGELFF. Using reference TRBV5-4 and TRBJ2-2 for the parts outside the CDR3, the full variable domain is ETGVTQSPTHLIKTRGQQVTLRCSSQSGHNTVSWYQQALGQGPQFIFQYYREEENGRGNFPPRFSGLQFPNYSSELNVNALELDDSALYLCASSKGSGNTGELFFGEGSRLTVL.

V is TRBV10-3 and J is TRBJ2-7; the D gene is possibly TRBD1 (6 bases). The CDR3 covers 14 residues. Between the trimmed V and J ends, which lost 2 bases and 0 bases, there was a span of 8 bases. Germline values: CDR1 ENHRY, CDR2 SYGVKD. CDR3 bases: TGTGCCATCAGTGAGGGGGGCAGCTCCTACGAGCAGTACTTC. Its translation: CAISEGGSSYEQYF.

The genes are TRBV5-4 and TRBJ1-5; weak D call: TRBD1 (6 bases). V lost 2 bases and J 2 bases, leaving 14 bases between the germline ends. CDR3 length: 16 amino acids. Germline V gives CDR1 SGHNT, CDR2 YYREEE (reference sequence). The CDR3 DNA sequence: TGTGCCAGCAGCTTAGGGGGGGTAGGGGGCAATCAGCCCCAGCATTTT. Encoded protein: CASSLGGVGGNQPQHF. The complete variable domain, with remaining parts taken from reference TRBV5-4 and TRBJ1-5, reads ETGVTQSPTHLIKTRGQQVTLRCSSQSGHNTVSWYQQALGQGPQFIFQYYREEENGRGNFPPRFSGLQFPNYSSELNVNALELDDSALYLCASSLGGVGGNQPQHFGDGTRLSIL.

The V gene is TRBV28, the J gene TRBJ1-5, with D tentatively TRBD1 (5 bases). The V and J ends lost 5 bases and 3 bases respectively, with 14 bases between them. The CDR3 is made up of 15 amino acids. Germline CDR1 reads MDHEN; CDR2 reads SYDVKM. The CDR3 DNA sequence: TGTGCCAGCAGTGCCAGGGTGTCCCCCAATCAGCCCCAGCATTTT. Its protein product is CASSARVSPNQPQHF.